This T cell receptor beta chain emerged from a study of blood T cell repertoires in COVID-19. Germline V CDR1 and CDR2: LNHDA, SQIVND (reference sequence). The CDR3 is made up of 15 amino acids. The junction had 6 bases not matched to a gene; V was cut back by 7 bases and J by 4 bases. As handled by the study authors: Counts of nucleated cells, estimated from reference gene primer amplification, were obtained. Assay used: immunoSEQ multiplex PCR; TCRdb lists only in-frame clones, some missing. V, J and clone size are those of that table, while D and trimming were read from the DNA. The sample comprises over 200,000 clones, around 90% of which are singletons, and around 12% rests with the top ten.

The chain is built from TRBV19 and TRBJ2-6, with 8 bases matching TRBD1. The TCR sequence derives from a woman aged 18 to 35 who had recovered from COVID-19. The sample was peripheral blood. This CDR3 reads CASKQGAAGANVLTF. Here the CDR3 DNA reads TGTGCCAGTAAGCAGGGGGCAGCAGGGGCCAACGTCCTGACTTTC.